Below, 30 T cell receptor beta chains from the same sample are listed, as sequenced in a study of blood T cell repertoires in COVID-19. The protocol was immunoSEQ multiplex PCR, while the TCRdb copy is restricted to in-frame clones and leaves out a portion. The table shows fewer than 250,000 clones, with less than 90% occurring only once. The material sequenced was PBMCs or T cells enriched from blood (not recorded which). The receptors originated from a woman in her 30s who had been exposed to COVID-19.

This clone turned up a few times. This chain connects TRBV9 to TRBJ1-1; weak D call: TRBD1 (5 bases). This CDR3 comprises 19 residues. With 0 bases removed from V and 0 bases from J, the gap between germline ends came to 21 bases. The germline gives CDR1 SGDLS, CDR2 YYNGEE. CDR3 bases: TGTGCCAGCAGCGTAGCGGGGGGTGCCAGGGTGGGATTGAACACTGAAGCTTTCTTT. This gives the protein CASSVAGGARVGLNTEAFF. The entire variable domain, with the rest obtained from reference TRBV9 and TRBJ1-1, is as follows: DSGVTQTPKHLITATGQRVTLRCSPRSGDLSVYWYQQSLDQGLQFLIQYYNGEERAKGNILERFSAQQFPDLHSELNLSSLELGDSALYFCASSVAGGARVGLNTEAFFGQGTRLTVV.

The rearrangement uses TRBV20-1 and TRBJ1-5; D uncertain. Trimming stripped 3 bases from V and 4 bases from J, with 7 bases between. This CDR3 comprises 12 residues. The germline V gene encodes CDR1 DFQATT and CDR2 SNEGSKA (reference sequence). CDR3 coding DNA: TGCAGTGCTAGTTACGAGAATCAGCCCCAGCATTTT. Its protein is CSASYENQPQHF.

This clone was detected a few times. The chain uses TRBV7-8 and TRBJ2-5; 8 positions agree with TRBD2. This CDR3 region has 15 residues. Germline V gives CDR1 SGHVS, CDR2 FQNEAQ. V shed 5 bases and J 2 bases; nucleotides not matched to a gene: 7. The CDR3 nucleotides read TGTGCCAGCAGCCCGACTGGACTAGCTCAAGAGACCCAGTACTTC. It yields the protein CASSPTGLAQETQYF.

This clone has a handful of counts. The chain couples TRBV19 to TRBJ2-6, with D tentatively TRBD2 (6 bases). This CDR3 has 17 amino acids. Per the germline V gene, CDR1 is LNHDA and CDR2 is SQIVND (reference sequence). V lost 3 bases and J lost 0, with 12 bases in between. DNA for the CDR3: TGTGCCAGTAGTATTGTGCGGGGTCTCTCTGGGGCCAACGTCCTGACTTTC. Translation: CASSIVRGLSGANVLTF.

The chain links TRBV6-1 to TRBJ1-1, with 8 bases lining up with TRBD1. The CDR3 has 16 residues. Germline loops: CDR1 MNHNS, CDR2 SASEGT. The J segment lost 4 bases and the V segment lost 3 bases, leaving 10 bases of the junction unmatched. CDR3 sequence reads: CASSDPFDRGSTEAFF. The CDR3 DNA follows: TGTGCCAGCAGTGACCCATTTGACAGGGGTTCCACTGAAGCTTTCTTT.

This clone was counted a few times. V usage is TRBV7-9 and J usage is TRBJ1-5; perhaps TRBD1 as D (5 bases). The CDR3 totals 16 residues. CDR1 is SEHNR, CDR2 FQNEAQ, per germline (reference sequence). The germline V and J ends were trimmed by 3 bases and 2 bases, with 14 bases remaining between them. The DNA for the CDR3 is TGTGCCAGCAGCTTGTGGGGGGAAAGGGGCAATCAGCCCCAGCATTTT. Translated: CASSLWGERGNQPQHF.

J is TRBJ1-1 and V is TRBV7-9, with 7 bases that match TRBD1. J lost 5 bases, V lost 2 bases, and 11 bases had no gene match. This CDR3 comprises 16 residues. Per the germline V gene, CDR1 is SEHNR and CDR2 is FQNEAQ (reference sequence). This CDR3 reads CASSLPGRGLETEAFF. The CDR3 DNA sequence: TGTGCCAGCAGCTTACCCGGCAGGGGGTTGGAGACTGAAGCTTTCTTT.

This chain joins TRBV7-2 and TRBJ1-1, with D perhaps matching TRBD1 (6 bases). Trimming took 2 bases from V and 4 from J, leaving 11 bases between them. This CDR3 comprises 14 residues. The germline gives CDR1 SGHTA, CDR2 FQGNSA. CDR3: CASSLKTGPTEAFF. For the CDR3, the DNA is TGTGCCAGCAGCTTAAAGACAGGCCCCACTGAAGCTTTCTTT. The complete variable domain, with remaining parts taken from reference TRBV7-2 and TRBJ1-1, reads GAGVSQSPSNKVTEKGKDVELRCDPISGHTALYWYRQSLGQGLEFLIYFQGNSAPDKSGLPSDRFSAERTGGSVSTLTIQRTQQEDSAVYLCASSLKTGPTEAFFGQGTRLTVV.

This sequence joins TRBV10-1 and TRBJ2-7; TRBD1 aligns across 9 bases. The CDR3 is 14 residues long. The V and J ends lost 8 bases and 2 bases, in that order; junction bases with no gene match: 7. The germline V gene has CDR1 WNHNN and CDR2 SYGVQD (reference sequence). The CDR3 protein is CASRVDRGPYEQYF. CDR3 bases: TGCGCCAGCCGCGTGGACAGGGGTCCCTACGAGCAGTACTTC.

The chain links TRBV29-1 to TRBJ2-7; 7 bases are a match to TRBD1. Germline V lookup: CDR1 SQVTM, CDR2 ANQGSEA. The CDR3 covers 10 residues. With V trimmed by 5 bases and J by 6 bases, 1 base remained unmatched. CDR3 amino acids: CSVTGVEQYF. Written as DNA, the CDR3 is TGCAGCGTTACAGGGGTCGAGCAGTACTTC.

The J gene is TRBJ2-7, the V gene TRBV5-1; 7 positions agree with TRBD1. V was pared by 3 bases and J by 4 bases, with 13 bases of the junction left unmatched. The CDR3 has 16 amino acids. Germline lookup yields CDR1 SGHRS and CDR2 YFSETQ. The CDR3 region is CASSCPAWTGCYEQYF. CDR3 in DNA: TGCGCCAGCAGCTGCCCGGCGTGGACAGGATGTTACGAGCAGTACTTC.

The chain combines TRBV4-1 with TRBJ1-5, with D hard to call. This CDR3 contains 14 residues. Per germline, CDR1 MGHRA and CDR2 YSYEKL. V lost 1 base and J 4 bases, leaving 8 bases between the germline ends. The CDR3, as DNA: TGCGCCAGCAGCCAAGTAGAATTGAATCAGCCCCAGCATTTT. Protein sequence: CASSQVELNQPQHF.

This clone was counted between two and nine times. The rearrangement joins TRBV7-8 to TRBJ2-4; no reliable D call. Germline lookup yields CDR1 SGHVS and CDR2 FQNEAQ. The CDR3 runs 15 residues. V lost 1 base and J 5 bases, leaving 12 bases between the germline ends. The CDR3 DNA sequence: TGTGCCAGCAGCTTAGATATGTTAGTCGAAAACATTCAGTACTTC. It translates to CASSLDMLVENIQYF.

The chain has TRBV9 and TRBJ2-1; 9 bases are a match to TRBD1. The CDR3 is 15 residues long. Germline CDR1 SGDLS, CDR2 YYNGEE. V shed 0 bases and J 6 bases; nucleotides not matched to a gene: 4. The CDR3 nucleotides are TGTGCCAGCAGCGTAGCGGGGGGACAGGGCAATGAGCAGTTCTTC. Protein sequence: CASSVAGGQGNEQFF.

This rearrangement joins TRBV19 to TRBJ2-5, with TRBD2 matching 10 bases. The CDR3 length is 17 residues. Germline assignment: CDR1 LNHDA and CDR2 SQIVND (reference sequence). Losses at the gene ends were 1 base for V and 1 base for J; bases not matched to a gene: 6. CDR3 protein: CASSIGILAGAQETQYF. The CDR3 DNA is TGTGCCAGTAGTATAGGGATTCTAGCGGGGGCCCAAGAGACCCAGTACTTC. Drawing the rest from reference TRBV19 and TRBJ2-5, the complete variable domain is DGGITQSPKYLFRKEGQNVTLSCEQNLNHDAMYWYRQDPGQGLRLIYYSQIVNDFQKGDIAEGYSVSREKKESFPLTVTSAQKNPTAFYLCASSIGILAGAQETQYFGPGTRLLVL.

The chain uses TRBV6-4 and TRBJ2-1; TRBD2 matches 11 bases. Trimming at V came to 3 bases and at J to 11 bases, leaving 6 bases not matched to a gene. The CDR3 runs to 14 residues. Per the germline V gene, CDR1 is MRHNA and CDR2 is SNTAGT. The CDR3 sequence is CASSEGTSGLKQFF. In DNA, the CDR3 is TGTGCCAGCAGTGAGGGGACTAGCGGTCTTAAGCAGTTCTTC.

This chain joins TRBV29-1 and TRBJ1-1; D uncertain. The V end was cut by 3 bases, the J end by 6 bases, with 11 bases between. The CDR3 totals 12 residues. Looked up from germline, CDR1 is SQVTM and CDR2 is ANQGSEA. The CDR3 nucleotides are TGCAGCGTTGAGGTGTCGGGGTCTGAAGCTTTCTTT. The encoded protein is CSVEVSGSEAFF.

The table lists this clone with a count of one. The chain has TRBV13 and TRBJ1-5; the D is unclear. V lost 6 bases to trimming and J lost 3 bases, with 6 bases between them. The CDR3 has 12 amino acids. Germline V gene data show CDR1 as PRHDT and CDR2 as FYEKMQ (reference sequence). The CDR3 loop reads CASSFYNQPQHF. The DNA of the CDR3 is TGTGCCAGCAGTTTTTACAATCAGCCCCAGCATTTT.

The J gene is TRBJ2-2, the V gene TRBV10-1; TRBD2 agrees at 8 bases. CDR1 and CDR2 (germline): WNHNN, SYGVQD (reference sequence). J lost 4 bases, V lost 7 bases, and 11 bases had no gene match. The CDR3 spans 16 residues. CDR3 nucleotides: TGCGCCAGCACGTCCGGACTAGCTCCCGGCACCGGGGAGCTGTTTTTT. Protein sequence: CASTSGLAPGTGELFF.

This chain links TRBV4-1 with TRBJ1-4; D is undetermined. Germline CDR1 MGHRA, CDR2 YSYEKL. V lost 2 bases to trimming and J lost 7 bases, with 20 bases between them. CDR3 length: 17 amino acids. The CDR3 region has the DNA TGCGCCAGCAGCCAATTTGCCCCAAACCCAAACGGTGAAAAACTGTTTTTT. Amino acids: CASSQFAPNPNGEKLFF.

The rearrangement joins TRBV5-8 to TRBJ2-7; D is unresolved. This CDR3 spans 11 amino acids. The germline gives CDR1 SGHTS, CDR2 YDEGEE. Between the trimmed V and J ends, which lost 10 bases and 3 bases, there was a span of 11 bases. CDR3 bases: TGTGCCTGCACCCCGGGCTACGAGCAGTACTTC. Amino acids: CACTPGYEQYF.

This clone was seen once. CDR3 sequence: CASSHTKMAFF. CDR3 DNA: TGTGCCAGCAGCCACACAAAAATGGCTTTCTTT. The chain carries TRBV11-2 and TRBJ1-1, with no clear D. Per germline, CDR1 SGHAT and CDR2 FQNNGV. The CDR3 runs to 11 residues. Between the trimmed V and J ends, which lost 5 bases and 11 bases, there was a span of 12 bases.

As DNA, the CDR3 is TGTGCCAGCAGCCCCGAGGCCTTCTATGGCTACACCTTC. Translated, it gives CASSPEAFYGYTF. The chain uses TRBV9 and TRBJ1-2; D unresolved. This CDR3 has 13 amino acids. The ends were cut back, 4 bases at V and 4 bases at J, with 11 bases in the middle. The germline V gene has CDR1 SGDLS and CDR2 YYNGEE.

The chain carries TRBV13 and TRBJ1-2; possible D gene TRBD1, 5 bases. The CDR3 is 14 residues long. V gave up 6 bases and J gave up 5 bases, with 16 bases separating them. CDR1 is PRHDT, CDR2 FYEKMQ, per germline (reference sequence). CDR3 DNA: TGTGCCAGCAGACCCGCCCCAGGGAAATATGGCTACACCTTC. It translates to CASRPAPGKYGYTF.

This sequence joins TRBV14 and TRBJ2-7; 8 bases are a match to TRBD1. There are 15 residues in the CDR3. Unmatched junction bases numbered 4, after V lost 1 base and J lost 2 bases. Germline values: CDR1 SGHDN, CDR2 FVKESK. The CDR3 region has the DNA TGTGCCAGCAGCCAAGTTGGGGGACAGGCCTACGAGCAGTACTTC. It encodes CASSQVGGQAYEQYF.

The chain links TRBV9 to TRBJ2-4; 11 bases map to TRBD1. CDR3 length: 17 residues. Germline loops: CDR1 SGDLS, CDR2 YYNGEE. V lost 0 bases to trimming and J lost 0 bases; unmatched junction nucleotides: 2. CDR3 nucleotide sequence: TGTGCCAGCAGCGTAGAGGGACAGGGGGGAGCCAAAAACATTCAGTACTTC. Its protein is CASSVEGQGGAKNIQYF.

This chain joins TRBV7-3 and TRBJ2-5; 9 bases are shared with TRBD2. Germline loops: CDR1 SGHTA, CDR2 FQGTGA. There are 15 residues in the CDR3. The trim removed 2 bases at V and 5 bases at J, leaving 6 bases unmatched. The CDR3 loop is CASSLYAGTSETQYF. The CDR3 DNA reads as TGTGCCAGCAGCTTATATGCGGGGACTAGCGAGACCCAGTACTTC. The full variable domain, in which reference TRBV7-3 and TRBJ2-5 provide the parts outside the CDR3, is GAGVSQTPSNKVTEKGKYVELRCDPISGHTALYWYRQSLGQGPEFLIYFQGTGAADDSGLPNDRFFAVRPEGSVSTLKIQRTERGDSAVYLCASSLYAGTSETQYFGPGTRLLVL.

This clone was recorded once. This rearrangement joins TRBV5-1 to TRBJ2-2; the match to TRBD2 covers 7 bases. The CDR3 extends over 15 amino acids. Germline values: CDR1 SGHRS, CDR2 YFSETQ. V trimming: 9 bases; J trimming: 0 bases; junction bases outside the gene matches: 8. The CDR3 region has the DNA TGCGCCACCGGGTCGGGGACTACGAACACCGGGGAGCTGTTTTTT. This translates into CATGSGTTNTGELFF.

The chain uses TRBV4-1 and TRBJ2-7; D uncertain. Germline V lookup: CDR1 MGHRA, CDR2 YSYEKL. CDR3 length: 14 amino acids. Trimming removed 0 bases at V and 0 bases at J, with 6 bases between. The CDR3 is CASSQDLSSYEQYF. The CDR3 DNA follows: TGCGCCAGCAGCCAAGATCTGAGCTCCTACGAGCAGTACTTC.

The rearrangement joins TRBV2 to TRBJ2-5, with 7 bases aligning to TRBD2. V lost 0 bases to trimming and J lost 4 bases; unmatched junction nucleotides: 5. Looked up from germline, CDR1 is SNHLY and CDR2 is FYNNEI. CDR3 length: 15 amino acids. CDR3 residues: CASSEARGLGETQYF. CDR3 sequence (DNA): TGTGCCAGCAGTGAAGCTCGTGGACTAGGAGAGACCCAGTACTTC. Drawing the rest from reference TRBV2 and TRBJ2-5, the complete variable domain is EPEVTQTPSHQVTQMGQEVILRCVPISNHLYFYWYRQILGQKVEFLVSFYNNEISEKSEIFDDQFSVERPDGSNFTLKIRSTKLEDSAMYFCASSEARGLGETQYFGPGTRLLVL.